These T cell receptor beta chains were read from a single sample in a study of T-cell reconstitution after alpha-beta-depleted transplantation in children. Via MiXCR, TCRdb re-called the PCR reads, giving one row per CDR3 protein. The repertoire holds around 580,000 distinct CDR3 sequences, with 23% as singletons. Material: PBMCs, mostly from graft donor cells, obtained 360 days after TCRalphabeta/CD19-depleted stem cell transplant. These receptors came from a boy younger than two who had a stem cell transplant for acute myeloid leukemia, so the T cells may come from the graft donor. The CDR3 runs from the conserved cysteine through the conserved F or W. D genes are given only for firm matches. Clone size is shown for a subset of rows, as once, few, many or a class of expanded clone.

cdr3_aa: CSVEDRQGATEAFF; cdr3_nt: TGCAGCGTTGAAGACCGGCAGGGGGCCACTGAAGCTTTCTTT; clone_size: -; j_call: TRBJ1-1; v_call: TRBV29-1; d_call: TRBD1
cdr3_aa: CASSLWPQGRTGELFF; cdr3_nt: TGTGCCAGCAGTCTTTGGCCCCAAGGCCGGACCGGGGAGCTGTTTTTT; clone_size: many; j_call: TRBJ2-2; v_call: TRBV27; d_call: -
cdr3_aa: CASKGTGEAYEQFF; cdr3_nt: TGTGCCAGCAAAGGGACAGGGGAAGCCTATGAGCAGTTCTTC; clone_size: few; j_call: TRBJ2-1; v_call: TRBV12-3/TRBV12-4; d_call: TRBD1
cdr3_aa: CASSESTGGGRTDTQYF; cdr3_nt: TGTGCCAGCAGTGAATCGACAGGAGGGGGACGCACAGATACGCAGTATTTT; clone_size: few; j_call: TRBJ2-3; v_call: TRBV25-1; d_call: -
cdr3_aa: CASTKRTGGLETQYF; cdr3_nt: TGTGCCAGCACCAAAAGGACAGGGGGCTTGGAGACCCAGTACTTC; clone_size: -; j_call: TRBJ2-5; v_call: TRBV28; d_call: TRBD1
cdr3_aa: CATSLAGGYGYTF; cdr3_nt: TGTGCCACCAGCTTAGCGGGTGGCTATGGCTACACCTTC; clone_size: -; j_call: TRBJ1-2; v_call: TRBV7-2; d_call: -
cdr3_aa: CASSLILAGTYNEQFF; cdr3_nt: TGTGCCAGCAGCTTAATCCTAGCGGGAACCTACAATGAGCAGTTCTTC; clone_size: -; j_call: TRBJ2-1; v_call: TRBV7-2; d_call: TRBD2
cdr3_aa: CSVTKDTDTQYF; cdr3_nt: TGCAGCGTTACGAAGGACACAGATACGCAGTATTTT; clone_size: many; j_call: TRBJ2-3; v_call: TRBV29-1; d_call: -
cdr3_aa: CSAPSGDSYEQYF; cdr3_nt: TGCAGTGCACCGAGCGGGGACTCCTACGAGCAGTACTTC; clone_size: few; j_call: TRBJ2-7; v_call: TRBV20-1; d_call: TRBD2
cdr3_aa: CASSQEAGGPSTGELFF; cdr3_nt: TGCGCCAGCAGCCAAGAGGCGGGGGGGCCGTCAACCGGGGAGCTGTTTTTT; clone_size: -; j_call: TRBJ2-2; v_call: TRBV4-3; d_call: TRBD2
cdr3_aa: CASSSPGLARNEQFF; cdr3_nt: TGTGCCAGCAGCTCTCCGGGACTAGCTAGAAATGAGCAGTTCTTC; clone_size: few; j_call: TRBJ2-1; v_call: TRBV7-2; d_call: TRBD2
cdr3_aa: CSATPRYRGRSPFGETQYF; cdr3_nt: TGCAGTGCCACCCCGAGGTATAGAGGACGAAGCCCATTCGGGGAGACCCAGTACTTC; clone_size: -; j_call: TRBJ2-5; v_call: TRBV20-1; d_call: -
cdr3_aa: CASSLGWSANTGELFF; cdr3_nt: TGTGCCAGCAGCTTGGGTTGGAGCGCGAACACCGGGGAGCTGTTTTTT; clone_size: many; j_call: TRBJ2-2; v_call: TRBV5-8; d_call: -
cdr3_aa: CASSDRNSYGYTF; cdr3_nt: TGTGCCAGCAGTGACCGAAACAGCTATGGCTACACCTTC; clone_size: -; j_call: TRBJ1-2; v_call: TRBV6-2/TRBV6-3; d_call: -
cdr3_aa: CSARDWGVNTEAFF; cdr3_nt: TGCAGTGCTAGAGATTGGGGGGTGAACACTGAAGCTTTCTTT; clone_size: -; j_call: TRBJ1-1; v_call: TRBV20-1; d_call: -
cdr3_aa: CAISDTGLSTDTQYF; cdr3_nt: TGTGCCATCAGTGATACCGGATTAAGCACAGATACGCAGTATTTT; clone_size: -; j_call: TRBJ2-3; v_call: TRBV10-3; d_call: -
cdr3_aa: CSAFPGQLYNEQFF; cdr3_nt: TGCAGTGCTTTCCCAGGACAGTTATACAATGAGCAGTTCTTC; clone_size: few; j_call: TRBJ2-1; v_call: TRBV20-1; d_call: -
cdr3_aa: CASSLWAAGVFYNEQFF; cdr3_nt: TGTGCCAGCAGCTTATGGGCAGCGGGGGTATTCTACAATGAGCAGTTCTTC; clone_size: many; j_call: TRBJ2-1; v_call: TRBV7-9; d_call: TRBD2
cdr3_aa: CASGKRLAGGYEQYF; cdr3_nt: TGTGCCAGCGGAAAACGACTAGCGGGGGGCTACGAGCAGTACTTC; clone_size: -; j_call: TRBJ2-7; v_call: TRBV27; d_call: TRBD2
cdr3_aa: CASSLVTAYQETQCF; cdr3_nt: TGTGCCAGCAGCTTAGTCACGGCGTACCAAGAGACCCAGTGCTTC; clone_size: -; j_call: TRBJ2-5; v_call: TRBV7-9; d_call: -
cdr3_aa: CASSSDSDGYEQYF; cdr3_nt: TGTGCCAGCAGCTCGGATTCGGACGGCTACGAGCAGTACTTC; clone_size: -; j_call: TRBJ2-7; v_call: TRBV11-2; d_call: -
cdr3_aa: CASSLAWASGGAWEETQYF; cdr3_nt: TGTGCCAGCAGCTTGGCCTGGGCTAGCGGGGGGGCCTGGGAAGAGACCCAGTACTTC; clone_size: -; j_call: TRBJ2-5; v_call: TRBV5-4; d_call: TRBD2
cdr3_aa: CSANQDRGYSNQPQHF; cdr3_nt: TGCAGTGCTAATCAGGACAGGGGCTATAGCAATCAGCCCCAGCATTTT; clone_size: -; j_call: TRBJ1-5; v_call: TRBV20-1; d_call: TRBD1
cdr3_aa: CASSPGLVSHEQYF; cdr3_nt: TGTGCCAGCAGTCCGGGACTAGTTTCCCACGAGCAGTACTTC; clone_size: few; j_call: TRBJ2-7; v_call: TRBV6-1; d_call: TRBD2
cdr3_aa: CASSPWPTDTQYF; cdr3_nt: TGTGCCAGCAGCCCCTGGCCCACAGATACGCAGTATTTT; clone_size: -; j_call: TRBJ2-3; v_call: TRBV11-2; d_call: -
cdr3_aa: CASSRTRDRGRNEQFF; cdr3_nt: TGTGCCAGCAGTCGTACCCGGGACAGGGGGAGGAATGAGCAGTTCTTC; clone_size: -; j_call: TRBJ2-1; v_call: TRBV12-3/TRBV12-4; d_call: TRBD1
cdr3_aa: CSASRLAGLYQETQYF; cdr3_nt: TGCAGTGCTAGTCGGCTAGCGGGACTGTACCAAGAGACCCAGTACTTC; clone_size: few; j_call: TRBJ2-5; v_call: TRBV20-1; d_call: TRBD2
cdr3_aa: CSAPTAGANTGELFF; cdr3_nt: TGCAGTGCCCCCACGGCGGGGGCGAACACCGGGGAGCTGTTTTTT; clone_size: few; j_call: TRBJ2-2; v_call: TRBV20-1; d_call: TRBD2
cdr3_aa: CAWSPRDTQYF; cdr3_nt: TGTGCCTGGAGTCCAAGGGATACGCAGTATTTT; clone_size: few; j_call: TRBJ2-3; v_call: TRBV30; d_call: -
cdr3_aa: CSATDRGQWNYGYTF; cdr3_nt: TGCAGTGCCACGGACAGGGGGCAATGGAACTATGGCTACACCTTC; clone_size: -; j_call: TRBJ1-2; v_call: TRBV20-1; d_call: TRBD1
cdr3_aa: CATSTSDRAEAFF; cdr3_nt: TGTGCCACCAGCACATCGGACAGGGCTGAAGCTTTCTTT; clone_size: few; j_call: TRBJ1-1; v_call: TRBV15; d_call: TRBD1
cdr3_aa: CSSHPAGGAKNEQFF; cdr3_nt: TGCAGTTCCCATCCCGCAGGGGGTGCGAAAAATGAGCAGTTCTTC; clone_size: many; j_call: TRBJ2-1; v_call: TRBV20-1; d_call: TRBD1
cdr3_aa: CASSYYGDTTYNEQFF; cdr3_nt: TGTGCCAGCAGTTATTACGGGGACACTACCTACAATGAGCAGTTCTTC; clone_size: -; j_call: TRBJ2-1; v_call: TRBV6-5; d_call: -
cdr3_aa: CSVERAGTGDTQYF; cdr3_nt: TGCAGCGTTGAGAGAGCTGGGACCGGAGATACGCAGTATTTT; clone_size: -; j_call: TRBJ2-3; v_call: TRBV29-1; d_call: -
cdr3_aa: CASSRGGAVDTQYF; cdr3_nt: TGTGCCAGCAGTCGCGGGGGGGCGGTAGATACGCAGTATTTT; clone_size: many; j_call: TRBJ2-3; v_call: TRBV12-3/TRBV12-4; d_call: TRBD2
cdr3_aa: CASSYSSQVGMGQFF; cdr3_nt: TGTGCCAGCAGTTACTCCTCACAGGTTGGGATGGGGCAGTTCTTC; clone_size: few; j_call: TRBJ2-1; v_call: TRBV6-5; d_call: -
cdr3_aa: CASSYSRGLLTDTQYF; cdr3_nt: TGTGCCAGCAGTTACTCACGGGGACTCCTCACAGATACGCAGTATTTT; clone_size: -; j_call: TRBJ2-3; v_call: TRBV6-5; d_call: -
cdr3_aa: CASSFLTSRDRENNEQFF; cdr3_nt: TGTGCCAGCAGCTTTCTTACAAGCCGGGACAGAGAAAACAATGAGCAGTTCTTC; clone_size: many; j_call: TRBJ2-1; v_call: TRBV11-1; d_call: TRBD1
cdr3_aa: CASRQDSHNYGYTF; cdr3_nt: TGTGCCAGCAGACAGGACAGCCATAACTATGGCTACACCTTC; clone_size: -; j_call: TRBJ1-2; v_call: TRBV12-3/TRBV12-4; d_call: -
cdr3_aa: CASSLHRGRETQYF; cdr3_nt: TGTGCCAGCAGCCTTCACAGGGGACGGGAGACCCAGTACTTC; clone_size: many; j_call: TRBJ2-5; v_call: TRBV28; d_call: TRBD1
cdr3_aa: CASSSPAGVVNEQYF; cdr3_nt: TGTGCCAGCAGCTCCCCGGCGGGGGTCGTCAACGAGCAGTACTTC; clone_size: few; j_call: TRBJ2-7; v_call: TRBV7-2; d_call: TRBD2
cdr3_aa: CASSFLRGNTEAFF; cdr3_nt: TGCGCCAGCAGCTTCCTTCGGGGGAACACTGAAGCTTTCTTT; clone_size: few; j_call: TRBJ1-1; v_call: TRBV5-1; d_call: -
cdr3_aa: CSVMGGADIRNTGNTIYF; cdr3_nt: TGCAGCGTTATGGGGGGCGCGGATATAAGGAATACTGGAAACACCATATATTTT; clone_size: -; j_call: TRBJ1-3; v_call: TRBV29-1; d_call: -
cdr3_aa: CSVEETGRYGYTF; cdr3_nt: TGCAGCGTTGAAGAAACAGGGAGGTATGGCTACACCTTC; clone_size: -; j_call: TRBJ1-2; v_call: TRBV29-1; d_call: -
cdr3_aa: CASSLGQISYEQYF; cdr3_nt: TGTGCCAGCAGTCTTGGACAGATCTCCTACGAGCAGTACTTC; clone_size: -; j_call: TRBJ2-7; v_call: TRBV12-3/TRBV12-4; d_call: -
cdr3_aa: CASSLTLASTDTQYF; cdr3_nt: TGTGCCAGCAGCTTAACTTTAGCTTCCACAGATACGCAGTATTTT; clone_size: many; j_call: TRBJ2-3; v_call: TRBV7-3; d_call: -
cdr3_aa: CASSYSTWVPEAFF; cdr3_nt: TGTGCCAGCAGTTACTCTACATGGGTTCCCGAAGCTTTCTTT; clone_size: -; j_call: TRBJ1-1; v_call: TRBV6-5; d_call: -
cdr3_aa: CASRFGSNYGYTF; cdr3_nt: TGTGCCAGCAGGTTCGGGAGTAACTATGGCTACACCTTC; clone_size: many; j_call: TRBJ1-2; v_call: TRBV27; d_call: -
cdr3_aa: CASITQIGTGEDEAFF; cdr3_nt: TGTGCCAGCATCACTCAGATCGGGACAGGGGAAGACGAAGCTTTCTTT; clone_size: -; j_call: TRBJ1-1; v_call: TRBV7-8; d_call: TRBD1
cdr3_aa: CASSLGLAGGPISYNEQFF; cdr3_nt: TGTGCCAGCAGCTTGGGCCTAGCGGGGGGGCCTATCTCCTACAATGAGCAGTTCTTC; clone_size: many; j_call: TRBJ2-1; v_call: TRBV5-6; d_call: TRBD2
cdr3_aa: CSASSTGLAGPLDEQYF; cdr3_nt: TGCAGTGCTAGTAGCACTGGACTAGCGGGGCCCCTTGACGAGCAGTACTTC; clone_size: -; j_call: TRBJ2-7; v_call: TRBV20-1; d_call: TRBD2
cdr3_aa: CASSPGLEQYF; cdr3_nt: TGTGCCAGCAGTCCGGGACTTGAGCAGTATTTT; clone_size: many; j_call: TRBJ2-3; v_call: TRBV12-3/TRBV12-4; d_call: -
cdr3_aa: CASRKAGGLDTEAFF; cdr3_nt: TGTGCCAGCAGAAAGGCAGGGGGCTTGGACACTGAAGCTTTCTTT; clone_size: -; j_call: TRBJ1-1; v_call: TRBV6-1; d_call: TRBD1
cdr3_aa: CASRSGGTGKPQHF; cdr3_nt: TGTGCCAGCAGATCAGGGGGGACAGGGAAGCCCCAGCATTTT; clone_size: -; j_call: TRBJ1-5; v_call: TRBV6-2/TRBV6-3; d_call: TRBD1
cdr3_aa: CSVERDGVRSGYTF; cdr3_nt: TGCAGCGTTGAAAGGGATGGAGTCAGATCGGGCTACACCTTC; clone_size: few; j_call: TRBJ1-2; v_call: TRBV29-1; d_call: -
cdr3_aa: CASSIRVAGDEQFF; cdr3_nt: TGCGCCAGCAGCATTAGGGTAGCGGGGGATGAGCAGTTCTTC; clone_size: many; j_call: TRBJ2-1; v_call: TRBV5-1; d_call: TRBD2
cdr3_aa: CASGDFDSYDNEQFF; cdr3_nt: TGTGCCAGCGGCGATTTCGACAGTTATGACAATGAGCAGTTCTTC; clone_size: few; j_call: TRBJ2-1; v_call: TRBV27; d_call: -
cdr3_aa: CAIREWTGGGYTF; cdr3_nt: TGTGCCATCAGGGAATGGACCGGCGGAGGCTACACCTTC; clone_size: many; j_call: TRBJ1-2; v_call: TRBV10-3; d_call: -
cdr3_aa: CASSQDTEGAGTEAFF; cdr3_nt: TGCGCCAGCAGCCAAGACACCGAGGGGGCAGGGACTGAAGCTTTCTTT; clone_size: -; j_call: TRBJ1-1; v_call: TRBV4-3; d_call: TRBD1
cdr3_aa: CASSLERGRPSTDTQYF; cdr3_nt: TGTGCCAGCAGCTTGGAAAGGGGCAGGCCGAGCACAGATACGCAGTATTTT; clone_size: few; j_call: TRBJ2-3; v_call: TRBV5-6; d_call: -